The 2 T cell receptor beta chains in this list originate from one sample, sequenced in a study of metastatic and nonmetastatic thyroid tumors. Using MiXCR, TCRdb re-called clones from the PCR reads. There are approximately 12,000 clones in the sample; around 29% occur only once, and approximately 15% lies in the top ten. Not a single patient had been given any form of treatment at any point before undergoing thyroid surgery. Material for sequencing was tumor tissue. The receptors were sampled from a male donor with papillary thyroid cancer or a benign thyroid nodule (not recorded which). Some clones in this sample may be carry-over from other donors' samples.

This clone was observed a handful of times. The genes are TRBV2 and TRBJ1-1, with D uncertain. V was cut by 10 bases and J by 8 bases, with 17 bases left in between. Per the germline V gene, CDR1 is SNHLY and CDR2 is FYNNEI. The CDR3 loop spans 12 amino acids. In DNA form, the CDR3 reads TGTGCCACGGGCGGCACGCCTACCGAAGCTTTCTTT. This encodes CATGGTPTEAFF.

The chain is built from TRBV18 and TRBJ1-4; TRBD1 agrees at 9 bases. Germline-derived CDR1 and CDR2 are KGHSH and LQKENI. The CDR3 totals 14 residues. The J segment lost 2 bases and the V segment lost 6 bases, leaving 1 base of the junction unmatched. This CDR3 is CASSGQGTNEKLFF. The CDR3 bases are TGTGCCAGCTCCGGACAGGGGACTAATGAAAAACTGTTTTTT.